Following are 5 T cell receptor beta chains from one sample sequenced in a study of blood T cells in healthy people across ages. A second about 6 to 11 cycle PCR used barcoded and J-beta primers. MiXCR, run by TCRdb on the 5' RACE reads, gives a single entry per CDR3 protein. The sample shows 1.8 million or so distinct CDR3 sequences, 39% of them seen only once. The sequenced material came from blood. These TCRs come from a human donor in good health.

Only a few counts were recorded for this clonotype. The gene calls are TRBV5-1 and TRBJ2-7; 7 bases map to TRBD1. Germline assignment: CDR1 SGHRS and CDR2 YFSETQ. Trimming removed 0 bases from V and 6 bases from J; junction bases left unmatched: 12. The CDR3 is made up of 16 amino acids. CDR3 amino acids: CASSLAVTGTVLEQYF. Here the CDR3 DNA reads TGCGCCAGCAGCTTGGCGGTGACCGGGACAGTTCTCGAGCAGTACTTC. Variable domain in full (rest from reference TRBV5-1 and TRBJ2-7): KAGVTQTPRYLIKTRGQQVTLSCSPISGHRSVSWYQQTPGQGLQFLFEYFSETQRNKGNFPGRFSGRQFSNSRSEMNVSTLELGDSALYLCASSLAVTGTVLEQYFGPGTRLTVT.

About this clonotype: One end of the junction varies from germline; a read error may be responsible. The rearrangement joins TRBV28 to TRBJ2-1; the D is unclear. Germline CDR1 reads MDHEN; CDR2 reads SYDVKM. The CDR3 has 12 amino acids. The CDR3 sequence: CACSFPSAEQFF. DNA for the CDR3: TGTGCCTGCAGTTTCCCTAGTGCCGAGCAGTTCTTC.

This clonotype occurred a few times. CDR3 sequence: CASSDGQELQPQHF. In DNA, the CDR3 is TGTGCCAGCAGTGATGGACAGGAGCTTCAGCCCCAGCATTTT. The chain employs TRBV5-6 and TRBJ1-5, with TRBD1 identical over 7 bases. Unmatched junction bases numbered 8, after V lost 5 bases and J lost 6 bases. Germline V gene data show CDR1 as SGHDT and CDR2 as YYEEEE. The CDR3 consists of 14 residues.

This clonotype was recorded a few times. The chain has TRBV6-6 and TRBJ1-1, with 11 positions matching TRBD1. V shed 4 bases and J 5 bases; nucleotides not matched to a gene: 9. The CDR3 has 16 amino acids. In germline, CDR1 is MNHNY, CDR2 SVGAGI (reference sequence). The CDR3 region is CASSSTPGQGATEAFF. CDR3 nucleotides: TGTGCCAGCAGTTCGACCCCAGGACAGGGGGCAACTGAAGCTTTCTTT.

This clonotype was seen more than once but under ten times. The rearrangement links TRBV6-2 or TRBV6-3 to TRBJ2-1; D not resolved. CDR1 and CDR2 from the germline V gene are MNHEY and SVGEGT. V was trimmed by 2 bases and J by 6 bases, leaving 20 bases between them. The CDR3 sequence is 17 residues long. CDR3 sequence (DNA): TGTGCCAGCAGTTACGGATTCACTGGCAATCCCATCAATGAGCAGTTCTTC. Translation gives CASSYGFTGNPINEQFF.